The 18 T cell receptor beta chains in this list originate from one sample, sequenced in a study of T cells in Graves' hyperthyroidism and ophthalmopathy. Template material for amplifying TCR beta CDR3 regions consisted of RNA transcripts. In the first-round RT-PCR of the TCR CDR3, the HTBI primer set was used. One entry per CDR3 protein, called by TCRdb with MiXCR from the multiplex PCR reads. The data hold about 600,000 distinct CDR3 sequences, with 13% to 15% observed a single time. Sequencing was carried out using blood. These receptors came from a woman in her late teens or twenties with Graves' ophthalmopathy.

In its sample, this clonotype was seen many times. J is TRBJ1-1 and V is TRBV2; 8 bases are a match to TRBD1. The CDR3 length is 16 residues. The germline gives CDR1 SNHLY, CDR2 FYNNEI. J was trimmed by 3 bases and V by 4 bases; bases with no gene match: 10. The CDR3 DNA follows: TGTGCCAGCAGTGCGGCAGGGGGCGGCTTGTACACTGAAGCTTTCTTT. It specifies CASSAAGGGLYTEAFF.

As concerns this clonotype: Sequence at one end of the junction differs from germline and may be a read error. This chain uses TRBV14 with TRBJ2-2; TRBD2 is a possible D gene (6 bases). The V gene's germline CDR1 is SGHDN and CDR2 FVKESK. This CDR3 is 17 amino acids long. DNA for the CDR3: TGTGCCAACAGCCAAGATAGCCGGGACTCCTACACCGGGGAGCTGTTTTTT. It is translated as CANSQDSRDSYTGELFF.

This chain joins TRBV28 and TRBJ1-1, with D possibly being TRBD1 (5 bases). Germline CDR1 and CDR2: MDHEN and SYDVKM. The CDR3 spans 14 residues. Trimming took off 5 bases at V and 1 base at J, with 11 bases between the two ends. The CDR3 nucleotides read TGTGCCAGCAGTGAGGGGTGGGAGAACACTGAAGCTTTCTTT. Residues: CASSEGWENTEAFF.

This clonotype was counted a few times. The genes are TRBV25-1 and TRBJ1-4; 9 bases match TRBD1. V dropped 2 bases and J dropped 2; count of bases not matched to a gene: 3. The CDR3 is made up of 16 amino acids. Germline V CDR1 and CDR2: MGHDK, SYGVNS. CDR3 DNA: TGTGCCAGCAGTGAAATCGACAGGGGGACTAATGAAAAACTGTTTTTT. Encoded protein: CASSEIDRGTNEKLFF.

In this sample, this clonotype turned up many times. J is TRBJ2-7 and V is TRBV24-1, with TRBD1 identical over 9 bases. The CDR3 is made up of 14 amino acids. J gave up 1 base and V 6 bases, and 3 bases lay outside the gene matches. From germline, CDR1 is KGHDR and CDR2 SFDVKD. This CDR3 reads CATSPGQGSYEQYF. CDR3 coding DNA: TGTGCCACCAGTCCGGGACAGGGTTCCTACGAGCAGTACTTC.

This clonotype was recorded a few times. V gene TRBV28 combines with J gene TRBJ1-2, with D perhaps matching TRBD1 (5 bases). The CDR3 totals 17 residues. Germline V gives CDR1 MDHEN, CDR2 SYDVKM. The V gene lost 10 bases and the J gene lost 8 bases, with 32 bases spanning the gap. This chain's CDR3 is CAIPALGREDSYGGYTF. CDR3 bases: TGTGCCATCCCGGCCCTGGGCAGGGAGGATTCCTATGGCGGCTACACCTTC.

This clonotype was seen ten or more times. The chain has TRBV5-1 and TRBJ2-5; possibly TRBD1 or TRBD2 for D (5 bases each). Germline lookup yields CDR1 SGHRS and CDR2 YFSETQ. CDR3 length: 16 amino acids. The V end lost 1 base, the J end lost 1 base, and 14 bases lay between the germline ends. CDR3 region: CASSLTGQGSQETQYF. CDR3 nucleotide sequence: TGCGCCAGCAGCTTGACGGGGCAGGGCAGCCAAGAGACCCAGTACTTC.

The DNA for the CDR3 is TGTGCCTGGGAACTAGCGGGAGGTGGTAATGAGCAGTTCTTC. This gives the protein CAWELAGGGNEQFF. The genes are TRBV30 and TRBJ2-1; 12 nucleotides align to TRBD2. The length of the CDR3 is 14 residues. Germline trimming cut 5 bases from V and 7 bases from J; bases unmatched to any gene: 6. Per germline, CDR1 GTSNPN and CDR2 SVGIG (reference sequence).

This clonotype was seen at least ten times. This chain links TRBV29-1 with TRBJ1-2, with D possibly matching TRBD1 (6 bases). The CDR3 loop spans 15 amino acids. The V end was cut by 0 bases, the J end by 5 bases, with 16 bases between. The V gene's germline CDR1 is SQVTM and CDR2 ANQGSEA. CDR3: CSVEDQRGAGYGYTF. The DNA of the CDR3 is TGCAGCGTTGAAGATCAGCGGGGGGCGGGGTATGGCTACACCTTC.

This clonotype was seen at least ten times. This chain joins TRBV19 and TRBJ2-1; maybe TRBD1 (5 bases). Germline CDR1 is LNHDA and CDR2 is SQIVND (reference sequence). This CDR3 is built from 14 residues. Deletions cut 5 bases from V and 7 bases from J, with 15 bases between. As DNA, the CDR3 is TGTGCCAGTAGTGTTCTGGGAAGGGGAAATGAGCAGTTCTTC. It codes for CASSVLGRGNEQFF.

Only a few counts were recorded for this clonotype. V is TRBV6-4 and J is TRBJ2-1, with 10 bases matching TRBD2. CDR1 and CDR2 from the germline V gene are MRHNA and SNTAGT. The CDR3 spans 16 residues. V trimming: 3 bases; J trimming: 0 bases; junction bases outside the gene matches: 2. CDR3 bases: TGTGCCAGCAGTGAGGAGCGGGGGGGCTCCTACAATGAGCAGTTCTTC. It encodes CASSEERGGSYNEQFF.

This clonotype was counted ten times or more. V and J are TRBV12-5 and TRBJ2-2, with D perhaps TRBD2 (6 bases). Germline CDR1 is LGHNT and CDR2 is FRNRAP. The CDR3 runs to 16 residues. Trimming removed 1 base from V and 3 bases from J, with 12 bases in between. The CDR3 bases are TGTGCTAGTGGTTTGGCGGCGACTAGTTACACCGGGGAGCTGTTTTTT. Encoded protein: CASGLAATSYTGELFF.

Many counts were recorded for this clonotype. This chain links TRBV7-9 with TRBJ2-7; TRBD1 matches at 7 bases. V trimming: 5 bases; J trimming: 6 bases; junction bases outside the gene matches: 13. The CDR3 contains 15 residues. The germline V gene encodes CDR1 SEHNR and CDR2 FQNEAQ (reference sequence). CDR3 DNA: TGTGCCAGCAGCACCCGACAGGGATGGAGTTTCGAGCAGTACTTC. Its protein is CASSTRQGWSFEQYF.

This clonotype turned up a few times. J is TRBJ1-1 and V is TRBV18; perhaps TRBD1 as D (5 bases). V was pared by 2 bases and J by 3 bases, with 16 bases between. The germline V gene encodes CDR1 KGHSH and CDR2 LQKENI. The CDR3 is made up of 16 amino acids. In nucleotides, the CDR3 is TGTGCCAGCTCACCAACGGGCGACAGCCGTCACACTGAAGCTTTCTTT. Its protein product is CASSPTGDSRHTEAFF. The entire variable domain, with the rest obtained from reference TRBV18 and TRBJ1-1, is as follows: NAGVMQNPRHLVRRRGQEARLRCSPMKGHSHVYWYRQLPEEGLKFMVYLQKENIIDESGMPKERFSAEFPKEGPSILRIQQVVRGDSAAYFCASSPTGDSRHTEAFFGQGTRLTVV.

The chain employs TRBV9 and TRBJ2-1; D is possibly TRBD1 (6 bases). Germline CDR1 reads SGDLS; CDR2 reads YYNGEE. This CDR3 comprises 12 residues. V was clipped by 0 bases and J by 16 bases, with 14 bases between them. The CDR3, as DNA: TGTGCCAGCAGCGTAGCAGGGACAAGGAAATTCTTC. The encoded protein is CASSVAGTRKFF. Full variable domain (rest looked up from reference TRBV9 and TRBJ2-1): DSGVTQTPKHLITATGQRVTLRCSPRSGDLSVYWYQQSLDQGLQFLIQYYNGEERAKGNILERFSAQQFPDLHSELNLSSLELGDSALYFCASSVAGTRKFFGPGTRLTVL.

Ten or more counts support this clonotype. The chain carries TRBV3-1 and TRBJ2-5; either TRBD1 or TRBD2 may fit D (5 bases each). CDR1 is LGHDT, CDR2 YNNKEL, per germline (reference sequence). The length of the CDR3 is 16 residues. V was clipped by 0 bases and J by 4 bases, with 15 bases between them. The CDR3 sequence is CASSQDWGPQGETQYF. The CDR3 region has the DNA TGTGCCAGCAGCCAAGATTGGGGACCCCAGGGAGAGACCCAGTACTTC.

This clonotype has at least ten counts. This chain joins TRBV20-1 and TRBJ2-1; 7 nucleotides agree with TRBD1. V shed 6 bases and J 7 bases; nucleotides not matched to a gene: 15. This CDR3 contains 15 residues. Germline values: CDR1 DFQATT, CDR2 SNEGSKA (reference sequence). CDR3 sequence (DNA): TGCAGTGCGGGACGACAGGGAGTGGGCAAGAATGAGCAGTTCTTC. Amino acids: CSAGRQGVGKNEQFF.

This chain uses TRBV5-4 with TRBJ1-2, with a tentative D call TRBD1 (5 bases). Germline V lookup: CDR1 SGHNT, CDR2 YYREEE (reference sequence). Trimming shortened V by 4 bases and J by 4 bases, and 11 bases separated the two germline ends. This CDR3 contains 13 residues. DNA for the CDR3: TGTGCCAGCAGCCCGGGACCCACCTATGGCTACACCTTC. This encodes CASSPGPTYGYTF. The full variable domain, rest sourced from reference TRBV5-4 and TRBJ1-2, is ETGVTQSPTHLIKTRGQQVTLRCSSQSGHNTVSWYQQALGQGPQFIFQYYREEENGRGNFPPRFSGLQFPNYSSELNVNALELDDSALYLCASSPGPTYGYTFGSGTRLTVV.